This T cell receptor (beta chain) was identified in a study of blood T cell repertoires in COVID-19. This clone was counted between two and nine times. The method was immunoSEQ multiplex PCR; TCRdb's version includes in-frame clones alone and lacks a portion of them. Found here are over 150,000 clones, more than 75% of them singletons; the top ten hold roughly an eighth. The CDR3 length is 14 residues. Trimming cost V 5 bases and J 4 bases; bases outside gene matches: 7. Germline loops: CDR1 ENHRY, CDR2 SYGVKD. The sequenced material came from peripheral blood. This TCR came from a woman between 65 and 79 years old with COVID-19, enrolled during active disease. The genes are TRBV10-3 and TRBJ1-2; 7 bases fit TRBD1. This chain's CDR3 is CAISQDRDPYGYTF. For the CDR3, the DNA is TGTGCCATCAGTCAAGACAGGGATCCCTATGGCTACACCTTC.